These 10 T cell receptor beta chains originate from one sample sequenced in a study of metastatic and nonmetastatic thyroid tumors. With MiXCR, TCRdb reprocessed the PCR reads. The data show about 18,000 clones, about 34% seen once. The entire patient cohort was treatment-naive prior to thyroid surgery. The material sequenced was tumor tissue. These receptors were taken from a female donor with papillary thyroid cancer or a benign thyroid nodule (not recorded which). Some clones in this sample may be carry-over from other donors' samples.

CDR3 DNA sequence: TGTGCCAGCAGCCCTCGGTTGGACCAAGAGACCCAGTACTTC. It specifies CASSPRLDQETQYF. This chain links TRBV2 with TRBJ2-5; D remains ambiguous. Germline V gives CDR1 SNHLY, CDR2 FYNNEI. Deletions cut 6 bases from V and 0 bases from J, with 11 bases between. CDR3 length: 14 residues.

The chain carries TRBV7-2 and TRBJ1-5; D is undetermined. Germline values: CDR1 SGHTA, CDR2 FQGNSA. CDR3 length equals 15 residues. V shed 1 base and J shed 2 bases, with 9 bases lying between them. As DNA, the CDR3 is TGTGCCAGCAGCTTAGGGCAGGAGGGCAATCAGCCCCAGCATTTT. It translates to CASSLGQEGNQPQHF.

On this clone itself: Since the CDR3 does not end with the conserved phenylalanine or tryptophan, this likely comes from a read error. The chain links TRBV7-9 to TRBJ2-3, with D tentatively TRBD1 (6 bases). CDR3 size: 13 residues. Trimming removed 2 bases from V and 10 bases from J, with 13 bases in between. Germline values: CDR1 SEHNR, CDR2 FQNEAQ (reference sequence). Here the CDR3 DNA reads TGTGCCAGCAGCTTATGTCAGGGGTCGGCGCAGTATGTT. Amino acid sequence: CASSLCQGSAQYV.

This clone came up a few times. This CDR3 is CASSPTLAGGPGEQYF. Here the CDR3 DNA reads TGCGCCAGCAGCCCGACGCTAGCGGGAGGGCCGGGTGAGCAGTACTTC. The rearrangement joins TRBV5-1 to TRBJ2-7, with 12 bases matching TRBD2. Trimming removed 4 bases from V and 7 bases from J; junction bases left unmatched: 12. This CDR3 is built from 16 residues. Germline values: CDR1 SGHRS, CDR2 YFSETQ.

This clone was observed a few times. In this CDR3 the conserved last residue, phenylalanine or tryptophan, is missing, so a read error is likely. This chain links TRBV4-1 with TRBJ1-2, with 7 bases aligning to TRBD1. CDR1 MGHRA and CDR2 YSYEKL come from the germline V gene. Unmatched junction bases numbered 3, after V lost 0 bases and J lost 8 bases. This CDR3 is built from 13 residues. CDR3 amino acids: CASSQEQGSGYTL. Written as DNA, the CDR3 is TGCGCCAGCAGCCAAGAACAGGGGAGCGGCTACACCCTC.

The DNA of the CDR3 is TGTGCCAGCAGCCAGGACCCCTACTCCTACAATGAGCAGTTCTTC. As protein: CASSQDPYSYNEQFF. The genes are TRBV12-3 or TRBV12-4 and TRBJ2-1, with D hard to call. The CDR3 contains 15 residues. V was trimmed by 6 bases and J by 0 bases, leaving 12 bases between them.

Of note for this clone: Since the CDR3 does not end with the conserved phenylalanine or tryptophan, this likely comes from a read error. V and J are TRBV5-1 and TRBJ2-7; D possibly corresponds to TRBD1 (6 bases). The germline V and J ends were trimmed by 9 bases and 3 bases, with 10 bases remaining between them. The CDR3 is 11 residues long. The germline CDR1 and CDR2 sequences are SGHRS and YFSETQ. The CDR3 sequence: CAIGDNYEQYY. CDR3 sequence (DNA): TGCGCCATTGGGGACAACTACGAGCAGTACTAC.

This clone appeared many times. V and J are TRBV5-1 and TRBJ2-5; 7 bases match TRBD1. Germline trimming cut 4 bases from V and 1 base from J; bases unmatched to any gene: 4. This CDR3 region has 14 residues. The V gene's germline CDR1 is SGHRS and CDR2 YFSETQ. The DNA of the CDR3 is TGCGCCAGCAGCGGGGGACAGCGCCAAGAGACCCAGTACTTC. This translates into CASSGGQRQETQYF.

The chain carries TRBV2 and TRBJ2-2; no firm D call. This CDR3 region has 13 residues. Germline assignment: CDR1 SNHLY and CDR2 FYNNEI. V was shortened by 8 bases and J by 3 bases, with 10 bases between the two germline ends. CDR3 bases: TGTGCCAGCGTTTGGGGTCACACCGGGGAGCTGTTTTTT. Protein: CASVWGHTGELFF.

The J gene is TRBJ2-7, the V gene TRBV27, with TRBD2 matching over 13 bases. V shed 2 bases and J 4 bases; nucleotides not matched to a gene: 8. From germline, CDR1 is MNHEY and CDR2 SMNVEV (reference sequence). The CDR3 sequence is 17 residues long. The DNA of the CDR3 is TGTGCCAGCAGTTTAAGGATGCGGACTAGCGGGAGATACGAGCAGTACTTC. This encodes CASSLRMRTSGRYEQYF.